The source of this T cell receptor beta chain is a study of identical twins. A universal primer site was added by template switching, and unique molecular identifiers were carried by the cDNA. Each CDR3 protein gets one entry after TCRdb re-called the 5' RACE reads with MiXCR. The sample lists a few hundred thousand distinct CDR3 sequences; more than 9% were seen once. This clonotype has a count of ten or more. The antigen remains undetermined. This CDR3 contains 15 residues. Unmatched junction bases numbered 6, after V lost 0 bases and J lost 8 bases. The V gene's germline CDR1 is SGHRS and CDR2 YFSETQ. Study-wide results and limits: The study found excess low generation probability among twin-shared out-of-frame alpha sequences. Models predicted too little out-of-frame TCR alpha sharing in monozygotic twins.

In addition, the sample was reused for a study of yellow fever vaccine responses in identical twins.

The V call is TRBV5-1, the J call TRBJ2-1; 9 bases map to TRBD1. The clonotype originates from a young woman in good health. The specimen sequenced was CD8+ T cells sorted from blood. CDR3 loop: CASSLETGGIDEQFF. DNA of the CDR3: TGCGCCAGCAGCTTGGAGACAGGGGGAATCGATGAGCAGTTCTTC. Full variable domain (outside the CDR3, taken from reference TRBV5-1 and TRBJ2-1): KAGVTQTPRYLIKTRGQQVTLSCSPISGHRSVSWYQQTPGQGLQFLFEYFSETQRNKGNFPGRFSGRQFSNSRSEMNVSTLELGDSALYLCASSLETGGIDEQFFGPGTRLTVL.